The next 10 T cell receptor beta chains were all read from a single sample in a study of CD8+ T cells in alopecia areata. The pooled cutaneous lymph node cells were sorted using several markers (CD4, CD8alpha, NKG2D, NKG2ACE and others). Extracted RNA was reverse transcribed into cDNA, the sequencing template. Assay used: immunoSEQ multiplex PCR; TCRdb lists only in-frame clones, some missing. The specimen gives about 9,000 clones without singletons; the ten biggest hold around 19%. The source material was CD8+ T cells sorted from a lymph node. The receptors stem from a C3H/HeJ mouse with alopecia areata. Strain haplotype (MHC): H2-k.

This clone was found a few times. Any gene name here is a mouse gene name. Here the CDR3 reads CASSDPGQGGDTQYF. CDR3 DNA (partial): TGTGCCAGCAGTGATCCGGGACAGGGAGGAGAC. V usage is TRBV13-3 and J usage is TRBJ2-5; 9 bases line up with TRBD1. The read terminates 4 residues ahead of where the CDR3 ends, so the germline J gene completes it. Germline lookup yields CDR1 NNHDY and CDR2 SYVADS. The CDR3 sequence is 15 residues long.

This clone was seen many times. The gene symbols are mouse symbols. The observed sequence ends 4 residues before the CDR3 terminus, with the missing tail filled in from the germline J gene. The J gene is TRBJ2-5, the V gene TRBV19; TRBD2 matches at 12 bases. This CDR3 contains 15 residues. Germline CDR1 reads FNHDT; CDR2 reads SITEND (reference sequence). The CDR3 bases that were read are TGTGCCAGCAGTCTGACTGGGGGGGCGTGGGAC. Its protein product is CASSLTGGAWD. The whole CDR3 protein reads CASSLTGGAWDTQYF.

Worth noting for this clone: Gene names and germline match the mouse. The read falls 4 residues short of the CDR3 end, and the missing part is taken from the germline J gene. The genes are TRBV31 and TRBJ2-3, with TRBD1 identical over 7 bases. J lost 0 bases, V lost 3 bases, and 6 bases had no gene match. Germline V CDR1 and CDR2: GKSSPN, SITVG. This CDR3 comprises 15 residues. Incomplete CDR3 DNA: TGTGCCTGGAGCCCGGGACAGAATAGTGCAGAA. This encodes CAWSPGQNSAE. The complete CDR3 protein is CAWSPGQNSAETLYF.

Within the sample, this clone is medium-sized (0.01 to 0.1%). Gene names are the mouse ones. From the germline J gene comes the end of the CDR3, since the read stops 4 residues before it. The chain couples TRBV13-1 to TRBJ2-7, with no clear D. Germline V gene data show CDR1 as NSHNY and CDR2 as SYGAGN. This CDR3 has 12 amino acids. The DNA read from the CDR3 is TGTGCCAGCAGTGATGGTGGGTAT. This translates into CASSDGGY. The entire CDR3 sequence reads CASSDGGYEQYF.

This clone has ten or more counts. Any gene name here is a mouse gene name. The read halts 4 residues ahead of the CDR3 end, with the missing end drawn from the germline J gene. The rearrangement links TRBV1 to TRBJ2-4; 7 nucleotides align to TRBD2. J lost 0 bases, V lost 3 bases, and 9 bases had no gene match. CDR1 is NSQYPW and CDR2 is LRSPGD in the germline V gene (reference sequence). The CDR3 sequence is 17 residues long. Partial CDR3 DNA: TGCACCTGCAGTGCGCGTCGGGGGGGGTCTAGTCAAAAC. Translating gives CTCSARRGGSSQN. The full CDR3 protein reads CTCSARRGGSSQNTLYF.

This clone is medium-sized (0.01 to 0.1%). Genes and germline come from the mouse. The read terminates 4 residues before the CDR3 end, so the remaining end is supplied by the germline J gene. The chain links TRBV16 to TRBJ2-5, with 9 nucleotides matching TRBD1. With V trimmed by 5 bases and J by 3 bases, 3 bases remained unmatched. There are 14 residues in the CDR3. Germline CDR1 and CDR2: SGHSA and FRNQAP. Incomplete CDR3 DNA: TGTGCAAGCAGCCCCGGGACAGGGCAAGAC. Encoded protein: CASSPGTGQD. The whole CDR3 protein reads CASSPGTGQDTQYF. The full variable domain, completed using reference TRBV16 and TRBJ2-5, is NAGVIQTPRHKVTGKGQEATLWCEPISGHSAVFWYRQTIVQGLEFLTYFRNQAPIDDSGMPKERFSAQMPNQSHSTLKIQSTQPQDSAVYLCASSPGTGQDTQYFGPGTRLLVL.

This clone was observed many times. The genes and germline here are from mouse. The read ends 3 residues early relative to the CDR3; the germline J gene fills the gap. The J gene is TRBJ1-6, the V gene TRBV19, with D tentatively TRBD1 (6 bases). TRBJ1-6 falls under the ORF class, with uncertain function. V shed 3 bases and J shed 5 bases, with 9 bases lying between them. Looked up from germline, CDR1 is FNHDT and CDR2 is SITEND (reference sequence). This CDR3 spans 14 amino acids. This CDR3 is CASSTGTNNSPLYF. The sequenced part of the CDR3 DNA is TGTGCCAGCAGTACCGGGACAAATAATTCGCCC.

This clone was counted at least ten times. The genes are named according to mouse. With the read ending 4 residues before the CDR3 end, the germline J gene is used to fill in that end. V gene TRBV13-2 combines with J gene TRBJ2-5; D perhaps matches TRBD1 (5 bases). The CDR3 loop spans 13 amino acids. CDR1 and CDR2 from the germline V gene are NNHNN and SYGAGS (reference sequence). The CDR3: CASGDAGRDTQYF. Partial CDR3 DNA: TGTGCCAGCGGTGATGCAGGGCGGGAC.

This clone was recorded many times. Gene names are mouse gene names. The read gets to within 4 residues of the CDR3 end, and the germline J gene fills in the rest. The chain uses TRBV29 and TRBJ1-2; 9 nucleotides match TRBD1. This CDR3 comprises 14 residues. Germline trimming cut 2 bases from V and 4 bases from J; bases unmatched to any gene: 2. Germline CDR1 and CDR2: MSHET and SYDVDS. The CDR3 reads CASSLGTGLSDYTF. The part of the CDR3 DNA that was read is TGTGCTAGCAGTTTAGGGACAGGGCTCTCC.

This clone was observed many times. Gene labels here are mouse ones. The read falls 4 residues short of the CDR3 end, and the missing part is taken from the germline J gene. The V gene is TRBV13-2, the J gene TRBJ1-2; 9 nucleotides match TRBD1. This CDR3 has 15 residues. Germline loops: CDR1 NNHNN, CDR2 SYGAGS (reference sequence). The DNA read from the CDR3 is TGTGCCAGCGGTGGTCCGGGACAGGGAGAGTCC. As protein: CASGGPGQGES. Given in full, the CDR3 is CASGGPGQGESDYTF.